This T cell receptor (beta chain) came from a study of blood T cell repertoires in COVID-19. The data were produced by immunoSEQ multiplex PCR, yet TCRdb's version contains in-frame clones alone and is incomplete. The sample holds more than 150,000 clones, approximately 80% seen once. This clone was found a few times. All enrollees were about 18 to 89 years old and from 20 to 25 US areas. Two negative PCRs, clearance, or symptom resolution were required of recovered Cohort 3 donors. The CDR3 consists of 18 residues. Germline-derived CDR1 and CDR2 are MNHNS and SASEGT. With 1 base removed from V and 5 bases from J, the gap between germline ends came to 21 bases.

The receptor's source is a woman aged 45-65 years who had recovered from COVID-19. The chain has TRBV6-1 and TRBJ1-5; a possible D gene is TRBD1 (5 bases). The sequenced sample was PBMCs or T cells enriched from blood (not recorded which). The CDR3 protein is CASSEDRRNRRLYQPQHF. The CDR3 DNA is TGTGCCAGCAGTGAAGACAGGCGGAACAGGCGCCTCTATCAGCCCCAGCATTTT.